A selection of T cell receptor beta chains follows, all from one sample in a study of cytomegalovirus exposure and HLA in healthy donors. Profiling relied on immunoSEQ multiplex PCR, and the TCRdb table lists in-frame clones only, not all of them. This sample yields about 190,000 clones, of which around 84% are seen a single time; approximately 1.7% belongs to the top ten. Sequenced material: PBMCs. The receptors stem from a woman between 18 and 30 years old in good health and CMV-seronegative. Each CDR3 is given with its conserved first and last residue. A D gene is named only where the DNA matches it firmly. Only part of the rows carry a size: once, few, many, or a class if the clone is expanded.

d_call	clone_size	v_call	j_call	cdr3_nt	cdr3_aa
TRBD1	NA	TRBV6-5	TRBJ1-6	TGTGCCAGCACCCGGGACAGGGGTTCACCCCTCCACTTT	CASTRDRGSPLHF
TRBD1	NA	TRBV7-9	TRBJ1-2	TGTGCCAGCAGCTCAGCCGGGACAGGCTATGGCTACACCTTC	CASSSAGTGYGYTF
TRBD1	NA	TRBV7-2	TRBJ2-7	TGTGCCAGCAGCTTAGCCGGACAGGGGACGGAGCAGTACTTC	CASSLAGQGTEQYF
TRBD2	NA	TRBV19	TRBJ2-1	TGTGCCAGTAGTCCCGCGCCACGGGGGGGCTCCTACAATGAGCAGTTCTTC	CASSPAPRGGSYNEQFF
TRBD2	NA	TRBV6-1	TRBJ2-1	TGTGCCAGCAGTGATTGGGCAGTCTCACTAGCGGGAAACTACAATGAGCAGTTCTTC	CASSDWAVSLAGNYNEQFF
TRBD1	NA	TRBV7-9	TRBJ2-7	TGTGCCAGCAGCTTAGGGGACAGCGGACTCCGCTCCTACGAGCAGTACTTC	CASSLGDSGLRSYEQYF
NA	NA	TRBV5-1	TRBJ1-3	TGCGCCAGCAGCTTGGGACACACCATACCTGGAAACACCATATATTTT	CASSLGHTIPGNTIYF
TRBD2	NA	TRBV5-4	TRBJ2-3	TGTGCCAGCAGCCCGGGACTAGCGGGCTACACAGATACGCAGTATTTT	CASSPGLAGYTDTQYF
TRBD1	NA	TRBV19	TRBJ2-3	TGTGTCAGTTCTATCTTCGCTCAGGGGGCGGGCACAGATACGCAGTATTTT	CVSSIFAQGAGTDTQYF
TRBD1	NA	TRBV7-9	TRBJ2-6	TGTGCCAGCAGCTTAGTTGCAGGGGGTCGGTTCGTCCTGACTTTC	CASSLVAGGRFVLTF
NA	NA	TRBV2	TRBJ2-4	TGTGCCAGCGGGCGGGACTCACTTGCGGGGAACATTCAGTACTTC	CASGRDSLAGNIQYF
NA	NA	TRBV7-2	TRBJ1-2	TGTGCCAGCAGCTTAGCGACGGGAGGGTCGGGTGGCTACACCTTC	CASSLATGGSGGYTF
TRBD2	NA	TRBV7-9	TRBJ2-7	TGTTCCAGCAGGAACGGGGCGGCAGGGAGGGGCGAGCAGTACTTC	CSSRNGAAGRGEQYF
NA	NA	TRBV4-1	TRBJ2-1	TGCGCCAGCAGCCAAGAAGCCCGGTACAATGAGCAGTTCTTC	CASSQEARYNEQFF
TRBD2	NA	TRBV29-1	TRBJ2-7	TGCAGCGTTAGGGGACTAGCGGGAGGGGCCTACGAGCAGTACTTC	CSVRGLAGGAYEQYF
TRBD1	NA	TRBV11-3	TRBJ2-7	TGTGCCAGCAGTTATAGACAGGGGTTTCCCGAGCAGTACTTC	CASSYRQGFPEQYF
NA	NA	TRBV7-9	TRBJ2-7	TGTGCCAGCAGTACCGACGGGAAATGGGTCCACGAGCAGTACTTC	CASSTDGKWVHEQYF
NA	once	TRBV4-3	TRBJ1-6	TGCGCCAGCAGCCAAGATCGGGGGGCTTCACCCCTCCACTTT	CASSQDRGASPLHF